This record covers a single TCR beta chain. As yet, its antigen is unknown. Blood genomic DNA input for TRB amplification was about 240-550 ng. Germline values: CDR1 DFQATT, CDR2 SNEGSKA (reference sequence). CDR3 length equals 16 residues. The junction had 7 bases not matched to a gene; V was cut back by 3 bases and J by 0 bases. The sample originates from a study of T and B cells in COVID-19 patients. Across the whole study: Peripheral blood came from COVID-19 patients with active infection or after recovery. Of around 21 active-infection patients, about 13 were critically ill with mechanical ventilation or extracorporeal membrane oxygenation.

Study-level findings and limits: Active COVID-19 showed highly clonal TRB repertoires; recovery showed diversity and richness above healthy donors.

BIOMED2 TRB-A/B primer pools were used in multiplex TRB PCR. TCRdb ran MiXCR on the multiplex PCR reads and lists one entry per CDR3 protein. This table holds about 9,500 distinct CDR3 sequences, around 30% found once. The V gene is TRBV20-1, the J gene TRBJ1-1, with 10 bases aligning to TRBD1. Sequenced sample: blood. The receptor comes from a human donor who had recovered from COVID-19. The CDR3 protein is CSASWTGGLMNTEAFF. As DNA, the CDR3 is TGCAGTGCTAGCTGGACAGGGGGTCTCATGAACACTGAAGCTTTCTTT.